The rows below give T cell receptor beta chains drawn from one sample of a study of vaccination and CD4 T cells after COVID-19. Using its own MiXCR run on the PCR reads, TCRdb lists one record per CDR3 protein. Of under 25,000 distinct CDR3 sequences in the sample, under 25% were seen once. Antigens of these TCRs are unknown. Material: cultured CD4+ T cells from blood. All receptors come from a human donor with COVID-19. Both conserved end residues are part of each CDR3. Fields, in order: V gene, clone size, D gene, J gene, CDR3 protein, CDR3 DNA. A D gene is named only where the DNA matches it firmly. Not all rows give a size; the values are once, few, many and, for expanded clones, a class.

>TRBV21-1|.|.|TRBJ2-5
CASSKVAWETQYF
TGTGCCAGCAGCAAAGTTGCTTGGGAGACCCAGTACTTC
>TRBV2|medium-sized|.|TRBJ2-3
CASSVGLADTQYF
TGTGCCAGCAGTGTTGGTTTAGCGGATACGCAGTATTTT
>TRBV6-4|few|.|TRBJ1-1
CASSVRADEAFF
TGTGCCAGCAGTGTAAGGGCAGATGAAGCTTTCTTT
>TRBV20-1|medium-sized|.|TRBJ1-3
CSATQLDYSGNTIYF
TGCAGTGCTACACAACTCGACTACTCTGGAAACACCATATATTTT
>TRBV11-2|.|TRBD1|TRBJ2-4
CASSLRQGKDIQYF
TGTGCCAGCAGCCTTAGACAGGGAAAGGACATTCAGTACTTC
>TRBV18|few|.|TRBJ1-1
CASSLTGENTEAFF
TGTGCCAGCTCACTAACCGGGGAGAACACTGAAGCTTTCTTT
>TRBV20-1|.|.|TRBJ1-3
CSARVGFSGNTIYF
TGCAGTGCTAGAGTCGGGTTCTCTGGAAACACCATATATTTT
>TRBV5-1|.|TRBD1|TRBJ2-2
CASNKGQGNTGELFF
TGCGCCAGCAATAAAGGACAGGGGAACACCGGGGAGCTGTTTTTT
>TRBV12-3/TRBV12-4|once|.|TRBJ2-4
CASRQQPGQKKYF
TGTGCCAGCAGACAACAACCGGGACAAAAGAAGTACTTC
>TRBV14|.|TRBD2|TRBJ2-4
CASSQGGSGNIQYF
TGTGCCAGCAGCCAGGGAGGGTCGGGAAACATTCAGTACTTC
>TRBV20-1|few|TRBD1|TRBJ2-2
CSARGQGTGELFF
TGCAGTGCTAGAGGACAGGGAACCGGGGAGCTGTTTTTT
>TRBV11-3|few|.|TRBJ1-2
CASSLREYGYTF
TGTGCCAGCAGCCTGAGGGAATATGGCTACACCTTC
>TRBV6-5|few|.|TRBJ1-4
CASSYSGGLNEKLFF
TGTGCCAGCAGTTACTCTGGGGGACTAAACGAAAAACTGTTTTTT
>TRBV7-9|few|.|TRBJ2-7
CASSLSFLYEQYF
TGTGCCAGCAGCTTAAGTTTCCTGTACGAGCAGTACTTC
>TRBV30|medium-sized|.|TRBJ1-2
CAWSVRVGYTF
TGTGCCTGGAGTGTACGGGTTGGCTACACCTTC
>TRBV18|few|.|TRBJ1-5
CASSPGGTGNQPQHF
TGTGCCAGCTCACCTGGGGGAACGGGCAATCAGCCCCAGCATTTT
>TRBV28|.|TRBD2|TRBJ2-5
CASSLALAGAQETQYF
TGTGCCAGCAGTCTTGCACTAGCGGGGGCCCAAGAGACCCAGTACTTC
>TRBV6-1|.|TRBD2|TRBJ2-1
CASSRAGGYNEQFF
TGTGCCAGCAGTCGAGCGGGGGGCTACAATGAGCAGTTCTTC
>TRBV24-1|.|.|TRBJ1-2
CATSEARGNGYTF
TGTGCCACCAGTGAAGCCAGGGGTAATGGCTACACCTTC
>TRBV24-1|few|TRBD1|TRBJ2-2
CATRDREDTGELFF
TGTGCCACCCGAGACAGGGAAGACACCGGGGAGCTGTTTTTT
>TRBV7-9|few|.|TRBJ2-1
CASSPRPGPAYNEQFF
TGTGCCAGCAGCCCCCGCCCGGGACCGGCTTACAATGAGCAGTTCTTC
>TRBV6-5|.|TRBD1|TRBJ2-5
CASSYQGLQGRMETQYF
TGTGCCAGCAGTTACCAAGGCCTACAGGGGCGCATGGAGACCCAGTACTTC
>TRBV19|few|TRBD1|TRBJ1-1
CASSIVGTENTEAFF
TGTGCCAGTAGTATAGTAGGGACAGAGAACACTGAAGCTTTCTTT
>TRBV27|few|.|TRBJ2-7
CASSSLGREQYF
TGTGCCAGCAGTAGCCTGGGAAGGGAGCAGTACTTC
>TRBV18|.|.|TRBJ2-4
CASSPSRGLAKNIQYF
TGTGCCAGCTCACCTAGCAGGGGACTAGCCAAAAACATTCAGTACTTC
>TRBV7-2|few|.|TRBJ2-7
CASSLDPRLYEQYF
TGTGCCAGCAGCTTAGACCCACGGCTATACGAGCAGTACTTC
>TRBV12-3/TRBV12-4|few|TRBD1|TRBJ1-2
CASRGTGSNYGYTF
TGTGCCAGCAGAGGGACAGGATCTAACTATGGCTACACCTTC
>TRBV10-1|few|.|TRBJ1-1
CASSARILNTEAFF
TGCGCCAGCAGTGCCAGGATCTTGAACACTGAAGCTTTCTTT
>TRBV7-9|.|.|TRBJ1-2
CASSLEIGGSVGYTF
TGTGCCAGCAGCTTAGAGATAGGGGGGTCGGTTGGCTACACCTTC
>TRBV24-1|medium-sized|.|TRBJ2-5
CATSDGRFETQYF
TGTGCCACCAGTGATGGGCGGTTCGAGACCCAGTACTTC
>TRBV5-4|.|.|TRBJ2-5
CASSFINIQETQYF
TGTGCCAGCAGCTTTATCAACATTCAAGAGACCCAGTACTTC
>TRBV5-1|large|.|TRBJ2-2
CASSLQGSNTGELFF
TGCGCCAGCAGCTTGCAGGGCTCTAACACCGGGGAGCTGTTTTTT
>TRBV7-2|few|TRBD1|TRBJ2-7
CASRSTRQGPEQYF
TGTGCCAGCAGGTCCACCCGACAGGGCCCCGAGCAGTACTTC
>TRBV12-5|few|.|TRBJ1-1
CASAFLQGTEAFF
TGTGCTAGTGCCTTCCTCCAGGGCACTGAAGCTTTCTTT
>TRBV5-1|.|.|TRBJ2-1
CASRPRLSGAWNEQFF
TGCGCCAGCAGGCCACGCTTGTCGGGGGCCTGGAATGAGCAGTTCTTC
>TRBV20-1|.|.|TRBJ1-2
CSAGTGGYTF
TGCAGTGCCGGGACTGGTGGCTACACCTTC
>TRBV20-1|.|.|TRBJ1-1
CSARDPGGNTGAFF
TGCAGTGCTAGAGATCCAGGCGGGAACACTGGAGCTTTCTTT
>TRBV20-1|.|.|TRBJ1-1
CSASLGSTTEAFF
TGCAGTGCTAGTTTGGGAAGTACGACTGAAGCTTTCTTT
>TRBV4-2|few|TRBD1|TRBJ1-2
CASSQGDRKTNYGYTF
TGTGCCAGCAGCCAAGGGGACAGGAAGACTAACTATGGCTACACCTTC
>TRBV29-1|once|.|TRBJ2-1
CSVRRGANEQFF
TGCAGCGTTAGGCGGGGAGCTAATGAGCAGTTCTTC
>TRBV15|medium-sized|.|TRBJ1-6
CATSRDSPENSPLHF
TGTGCCACCAGCAGAGATTCGCCCGAAAATTCACCCCTCCACTTT
>TRBV7-9|.|.|TRBJ2-3
CASDSLPGGTDTQYF
TGTGCCAGCGACTCGCTCCCCGGGGGCACAGATACGCAGTATTTT
>TRBV20-1|few|TRBD1|TRBJ2-2
CSAEDRAAGELFF
TGCAGTGCCGAGGACAGGGCGGCCGGGGAGCTGTTTTTT
>TRBV2|.|TRBD2|TRBJ2-2
CASSEGWAGDGGELFF
TGTGCCAGCAGTGAAGGTTGGGCGGGGGACGGCGGGGAGCTGTTTTTT
>TRBV19|.|TRBD1|TRBJ1-5
CASSFTRQGFNQPQHF
TGTGCCAGTAGTTTCACTCGACAGGGCTTTAATCAGCCCCAGCATTTT
>TRBV7-2|.|TRBD2|TRBJ2-5
CASPPGLAGGQETQYF
TGTGCCAGCCCCCCGGGACTAGCGGGGGGACAAGAGACCCAGTACTTC
>TRBV7-2|few|.|TRBJ2-5
CASSLRLGLGETQYF
TGTGCCAGCAGCCTGCGACTAGGTCTAGGAGAGACCCAGTACTTC
>TRBV21-1|medium-sized|.|TRBJ1-2
CASSMRGDYGYTF
TGTGCCAGCAGTATGCGGGGTGACTATGGCTACACCTTC
>TRBV15|.|TRBD1|TRBJ1-2
CATSRDYQGDYTF
TGTGCCACCAGCAGAGACTATCAGGGGGACTACACCTTC
>TRBV19|few|TRBD1|TRBJ1-5
CASSHPGTGDYSNQPQHF
TGTGCCAGCTCCCACCCCGGGACAGGCGATTATAGCAATCAGCCCCAGCATTTT
>TRBV4-3|few|TRBD1|TRBJ1-2
CASSQDFGQDYGYTF
TGCGCCAGCAGCCAAGACTTCGGACAGGACTATGGCTACACCTTC
>TRBV19|.|.|TRBJ2-2
CASTSERELFF
TGTGCCAGTACGTCGGAGCGGGAGCTGTTTTTT
>TRBV12-3/TRBV12-4|.|.|TRBJ2-3
CASTKWGSTDTQYF
TGTGCCAGCACCAAGTGGGGGAGCACAGATACGCAGTATTTT